This TCR beta chain stems from a study of blood T cell repertoires in COVID-19. Study information: The United States, Italy and Spain provided the acute and convalescent COVID-19 samples.

The germline V and J ends were trimmed by 1 base and 6 bases, with 22 bases remaining between them. The CDR3 is 18 residues long. Looked up from germline, CDR1 is SEHNR and CDR2 is FQNEAQ (reference sequence). Data came from immunoSEQ multiplex PCR; TCRdb stores just in-frame clones and leaves some out. The sample yields about 50,000 clones, 92% seen once. The specimen sequenced was peripheral blood. The genes are TRBV7-9 and TRBJ2-1; a possible D gene is TRBD1 (7 bases). The clonotype originates from a man aged 45-65 years with active COVID-19. The CDR3 sequence is CASSLGFGGGFRANEQFF. Here the CDR3 DNA reads TGTGCCAGCAGCTTAGGATTCGGAGGGGGCTTTCGAGCCAATGAGCAGTTCTTC.